The T cell receptor (beta chain) described here comes from a study of shared clonotypes between healthy human individuals. Some clones are missing from TCRdb's copy, which holds only in-frame ones; the method was immunoSEQ multiplex PCR. The data contain some 2.1 million clones, around 95% of them singletons. CDR3 length equals 13 residues. CDR1 and CDR2 (germline): SGHNT, YYREEE (reference sequence). The V end lost 2 bases, the J end lost 4 bases, and 10 bases lay between the germline ends. Positive CCR7 selection of CD45RO-negative cells yielded the naive CD8 cells, and terminally differentiated effector memory CD45RA+ cells were excluded.

V and J are TRBV5-4 and TRBJ2-7, with a weak D call TRBD2 (6 bases). The TCR sequence derives from a young man in good health. Some clones in this sample may be carry-over from other donors' samples. The specimen was naive CD8+ T cells from PBMCs. CDR3 sequence (DNA): TGTGCCAGCAGCTTCAGCGGGTTATACGAGCAGTACTTC. Amino acids: CASSFSGLYEQYF.